This entry is about one TCR beta chain. What it binds is unknown. This sample was taken from a study of T cell responses to AZD1222 COVID-19 vaccine. Study-wide findings and caveats: Nearly half of unique spike-specific TCRs reportedly avoided B.1.351 and B.1.1.7 mutated regions. The sample set comprised mostly white British donors with more females, and clonal diversity was possibly underestimated.

Assay: immunoSEQ multiplex PCR; the TCRdb copy retains only in-frame clones and omits some. Altogether about 140,000 clones are present, 75% to 90% being singletons, with the ten largest covering about 4%. V was trimmed by 0 bases and J by 5 bases, leaving 15 bases between them. The CDR3 length is 16 residues. Germline CDR1 reads MNHEY; CDR2 reads SMNVEV (reference sequence). The clonotype was recovered from an adult in good health. This chain connects TRBV27 to TRBJ2-3, with D tentatively TRBD2 (6 bases). This sample comprised peripheral blood, obtained on day 0 of AZD1222 vaccination. The chain's CDR3 is CASSLSRDLRRDTQYF. The CDR3 bases are TGTGCCAGCAGTTTATCGCGGGACCTCAGGAGAGATACGCAGTATTTT.